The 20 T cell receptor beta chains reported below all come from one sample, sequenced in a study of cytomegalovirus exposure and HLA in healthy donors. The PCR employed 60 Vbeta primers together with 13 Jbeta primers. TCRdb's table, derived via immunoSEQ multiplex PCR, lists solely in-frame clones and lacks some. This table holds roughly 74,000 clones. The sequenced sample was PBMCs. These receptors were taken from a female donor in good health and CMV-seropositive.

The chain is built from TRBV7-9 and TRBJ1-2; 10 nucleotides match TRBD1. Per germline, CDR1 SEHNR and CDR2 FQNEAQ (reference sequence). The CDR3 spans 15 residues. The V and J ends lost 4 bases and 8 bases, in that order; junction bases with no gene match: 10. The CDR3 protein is CASSSTPGTGVGYTF. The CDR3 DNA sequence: TGTGCCAGCAGCTCTACACCCGGGACAGGGGTAGGCTACACCTTC.

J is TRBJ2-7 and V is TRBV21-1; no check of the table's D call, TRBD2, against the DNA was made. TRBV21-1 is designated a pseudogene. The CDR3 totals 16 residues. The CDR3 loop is CASSKGGGRGTYEQYF. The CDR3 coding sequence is TGTGCCAGCAGCAAAGGGGGGGGCAGAGGCACCTACGAGCAGTACTTC.

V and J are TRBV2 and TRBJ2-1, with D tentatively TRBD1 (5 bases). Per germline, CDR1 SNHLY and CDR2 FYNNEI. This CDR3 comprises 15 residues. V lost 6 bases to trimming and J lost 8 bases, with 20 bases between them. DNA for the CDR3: TGTGCCAGCAGGAACAGGATCGTGTTTGGCGATGAGCAGTTCTTC. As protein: CASRNRIVFGDEQFF.

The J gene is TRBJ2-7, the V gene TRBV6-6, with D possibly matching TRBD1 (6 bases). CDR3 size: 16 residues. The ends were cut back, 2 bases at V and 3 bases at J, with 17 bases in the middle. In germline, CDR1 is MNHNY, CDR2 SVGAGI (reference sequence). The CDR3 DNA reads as TGTGCCAGCAGTTACGAGGGTTGGACAGATCACTACGAGCAGTACTTC. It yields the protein CASSYEGWTDHYEQYF.

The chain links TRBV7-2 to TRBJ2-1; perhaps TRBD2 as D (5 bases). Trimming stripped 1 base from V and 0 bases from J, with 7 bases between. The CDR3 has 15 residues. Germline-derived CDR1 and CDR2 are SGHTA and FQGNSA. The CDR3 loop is CASSLERSSYNEQFF. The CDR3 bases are TGTGCCAGCAGCTTAGAGCGGAGCTCCTACAATGAGCAGTTCTTC.

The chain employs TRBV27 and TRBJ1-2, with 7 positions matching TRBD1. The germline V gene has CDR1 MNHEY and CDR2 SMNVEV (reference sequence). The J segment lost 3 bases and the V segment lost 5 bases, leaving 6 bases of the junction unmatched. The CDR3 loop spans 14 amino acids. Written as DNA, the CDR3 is TGTGCCAGCAGTCCCCGACAGGGTGACTATGGCTACACCTTC. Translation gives CASSPRQGDYGYTF.

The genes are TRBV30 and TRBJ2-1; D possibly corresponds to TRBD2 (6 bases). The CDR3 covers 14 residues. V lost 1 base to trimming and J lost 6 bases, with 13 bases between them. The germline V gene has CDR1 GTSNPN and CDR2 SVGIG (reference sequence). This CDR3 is CAWSALAAPNEQFF. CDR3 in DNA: TGTGCCTGGAGTGCCTTAGCGGCCCCCAATGAGCAGTTCTTC. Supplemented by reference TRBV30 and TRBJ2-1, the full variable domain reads SQTIHQWPATLVQPVGSPLSLECTVEGTSNPNLYWYRQAAGRGLQLLFYSVGIGQISSEVPQNLSASRPQDRQFILSSKKLLLSDSGFYLCAWSALAAPNEQFFGPGTRLTVL.

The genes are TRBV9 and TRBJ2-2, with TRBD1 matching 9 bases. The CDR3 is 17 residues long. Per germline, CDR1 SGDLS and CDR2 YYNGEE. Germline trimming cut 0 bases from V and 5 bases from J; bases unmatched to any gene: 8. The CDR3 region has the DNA TGTGCCAGCAGCGTAGCCCCTGGGACAGGGTTTACCGGGGAGCTGTTTTTT. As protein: CASSVAPGTGFTGELFF.

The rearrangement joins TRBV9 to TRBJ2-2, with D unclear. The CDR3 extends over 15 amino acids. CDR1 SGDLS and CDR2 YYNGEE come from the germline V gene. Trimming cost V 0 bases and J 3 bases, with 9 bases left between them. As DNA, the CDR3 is TGTGCCAGCAGCGTAGCCGGTGCGGACACCGGGGAGCTGTTTTTT. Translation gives CASSVAGADTGELFF.

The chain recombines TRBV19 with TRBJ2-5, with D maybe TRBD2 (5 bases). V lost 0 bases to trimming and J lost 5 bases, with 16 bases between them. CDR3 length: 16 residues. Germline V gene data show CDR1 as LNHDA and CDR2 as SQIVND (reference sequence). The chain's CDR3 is CASSIDSARGWETQYF. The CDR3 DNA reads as TGTGCCAGTAGTATAGATTCCGCCCGGGGTTGGGAGACCCAGTACTTC.

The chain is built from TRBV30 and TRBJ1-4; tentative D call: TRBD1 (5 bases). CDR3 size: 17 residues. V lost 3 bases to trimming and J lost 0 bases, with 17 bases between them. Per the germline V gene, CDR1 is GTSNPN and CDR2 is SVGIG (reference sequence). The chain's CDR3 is CAWRTNLWGATNEKLFF. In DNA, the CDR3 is TGTGCCTGGAGAACGAACCTCTGGGGCGCAACTAATGAAAAACTGTTTTTT.

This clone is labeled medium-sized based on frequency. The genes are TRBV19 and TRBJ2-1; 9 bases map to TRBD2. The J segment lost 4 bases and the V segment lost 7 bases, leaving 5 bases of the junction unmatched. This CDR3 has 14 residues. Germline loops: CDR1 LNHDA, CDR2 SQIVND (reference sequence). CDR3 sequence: CASKPGLAYNEQFF. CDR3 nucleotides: TGTGCCAGTAAGCCGGGACTAGCTTACAATGAGCAGTTCTTC.

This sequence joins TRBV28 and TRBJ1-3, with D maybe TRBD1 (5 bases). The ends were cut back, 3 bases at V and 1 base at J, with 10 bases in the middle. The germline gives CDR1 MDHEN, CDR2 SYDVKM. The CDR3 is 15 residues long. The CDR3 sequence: CASSLVQGSGNTIYF. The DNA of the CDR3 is TGTGCCAGCAGTTTGGTTCAGGGATCTGGAAACACCATATATTTT.

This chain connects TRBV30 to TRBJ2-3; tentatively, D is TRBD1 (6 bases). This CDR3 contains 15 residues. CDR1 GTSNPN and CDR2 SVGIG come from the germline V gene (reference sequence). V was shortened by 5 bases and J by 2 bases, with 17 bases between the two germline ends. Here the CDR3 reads CAWEQGLGFTDTQYF. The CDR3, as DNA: TGTGCCTGGGAACAGGGTTTAGGTTTCACAGATACGCAGTATTTT.

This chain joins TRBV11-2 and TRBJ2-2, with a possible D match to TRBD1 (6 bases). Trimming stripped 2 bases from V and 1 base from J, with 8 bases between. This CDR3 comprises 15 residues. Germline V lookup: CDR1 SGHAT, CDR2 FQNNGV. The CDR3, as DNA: TGTGCCAGCAGCTTACTGACAGGGAACACCGGGGAGCTGTTTTTT. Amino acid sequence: CASSLLTGNTGELFF.

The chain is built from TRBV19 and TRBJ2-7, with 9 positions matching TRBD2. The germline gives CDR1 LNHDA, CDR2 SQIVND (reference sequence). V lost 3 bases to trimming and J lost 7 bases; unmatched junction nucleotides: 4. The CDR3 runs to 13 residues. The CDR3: CASSISGSGEQYF. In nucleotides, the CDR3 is TGTGCCAGTAGTATTAGCGGGAGTGGGGAGCAGTACTTC.

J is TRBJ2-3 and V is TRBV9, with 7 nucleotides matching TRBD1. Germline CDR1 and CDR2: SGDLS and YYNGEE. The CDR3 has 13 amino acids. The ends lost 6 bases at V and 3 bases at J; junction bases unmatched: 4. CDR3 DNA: TGTGCCAGCAAGTCGGACAGGACAGATACGCAGTATTTT. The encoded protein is CASKSDRTDTQYF. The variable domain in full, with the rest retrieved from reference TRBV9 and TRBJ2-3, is DSGVTQTPKHLITATGQRVTLRCSPRSGDLSVYWYQQSLDQGLQFLIQYYNGEERAKGNILERFSAQQFPDLHSELNLSSLELGDSALYFCASKSDRTDTQYFGPGTRLTVL.

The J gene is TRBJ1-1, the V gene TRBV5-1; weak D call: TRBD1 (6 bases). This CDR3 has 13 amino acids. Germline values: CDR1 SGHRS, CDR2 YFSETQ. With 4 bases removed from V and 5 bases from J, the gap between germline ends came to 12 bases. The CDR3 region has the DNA TGCGCCAGCAGCCGATCAAGGGGGACTGAAGCTTTCTTT. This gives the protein CASSRSRGTEAFF.

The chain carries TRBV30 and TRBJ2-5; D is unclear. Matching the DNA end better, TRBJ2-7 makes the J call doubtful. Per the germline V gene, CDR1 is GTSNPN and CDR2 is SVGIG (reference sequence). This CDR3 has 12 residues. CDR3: CAWSPPSYEQYF. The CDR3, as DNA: TGTGCCTGGAGTCCACCCTCTTACGAGCAGTACTTC.

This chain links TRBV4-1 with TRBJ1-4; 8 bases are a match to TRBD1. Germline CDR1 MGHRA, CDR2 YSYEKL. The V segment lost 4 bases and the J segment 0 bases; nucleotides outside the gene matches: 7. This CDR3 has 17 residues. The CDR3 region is CASSLRDRSATNEKLFF. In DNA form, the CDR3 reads TGCGCCAGCAGCCTACGGGACAGGAGTGCAACTAATGAAAAACTGTTTTTT.